These T cell receptor beta chains were read from a single sample in a study of vaccination and CD4 T cells after COVID-19. TCRdb redid the calling of the PCR reads with MiXCR, one entry per CDR3 protein. The sample consists of about 12,000 distinct CDR3 sequences, about 30% of them appearing once. The antigens for these receptors are not known. The material sequenced was CD4+ T cells from blood, cultured in vitro, taken after SARS-CoV-2 vaccination. Receptors originate from a human donor who had recovered from COVID-19. Both conserved end residues are part of each CDR3. A D gene is named only where the DNA matches it firmly. Clone size, where shown, is once, few, many, or a class for clones that have expanded.

CDR3 length	D gene	V gene	clone size	J gene	CDR3 protein	CDR3 DNA
16	.	TRBV6-2/TRBV6-3	medium-sized	TRBJ2-4	CASSYGTVLAKNIQYF	TGTGCCAGCAGTTACGGTACAGTCCTAGCCAAAAACATTCAGTACTTC
12	.	TRBV28	.	TRBJ1-5	CASNSQGRPQHF	TGTGCCAGCAACTCTCAGGGAAGGCCCCAGCATTTT
13	TRBD2	TRBV7-9	few	TRBJ2-7	CASSKLAGGEQYF	TGTGCCAGCAGCAAACTAGCGGGAGGCGAGCAGTACTTC
14	.	TRBV27	medium-sized	TRBJ2-5	CASSLSNSPETQYF	TGTGCCAGCAGTTTATCGAATAGCCCAGAGACCCAGTACTTC
18	.	TRBV5-1	.	TRBJ2-1	CASSWAPMGGQKEAEQFF	TGCGCCAGCAGCTGGGCACCGATGGGGGGACAGAAAGAAGCTGAGCAGTTCTTC
14	.	TRBV27	medium-sized	TRBJ2-7	CASSSGTLLYEQYF	TGTGCCAGCAGTTCCGGGACACTACTCTACGAGCAGTACTTC
22	TRBD2	TRBV7-3	few	TRBJ2-1	CASSSRRGGLAGGRSSYNEQFF	TGTGCCAGCAGCTCCCGGAGGGGTGGACTAGCGGGAGGCCGCAGCTCCTACAATGAGCAGTTCTTC
15	.	TRBV25-1	few	TRBJ2-7	CASSERYGSSYEQYF	TGTGCCAGCAGTGAACGGTACGGTAGCTCCTACGAGCAGTACTTC
13	.	TRBV6-2/TRBV6-3	.	TRBJ1-5	CASSYSVGQPQHF	TGTGCCAGCAGTTACTCGGTCGGTCAGCCCCAGCATTTT
14	TRBD1	TRBV19	few	TRBJ2-7	CAKDTGTGGHEQYF	TGTGCCAAAGATACCGGGACAGGGGGCCACGAGCAGTACTTC
15	.	TRBV4-3	few	TRBJ2-7	CASSAFGGAGYEQYF	TGCGCCAGCAGCGCTTTCGGAGGGGCGGGCTACGAGCAGTACTTC
14	.	TRBV11-3	.	TRBJ2-2	CASSLGGATGELFF	TGTGCCAGCAGCTTAGGTGGTGCAACCGGGGAGCTGTTTTTT
16	TRBD1	TRBV7-3	.	TRBJ2-2	CASSIPGQGLGGELFF	TGTGCCAGCAGCATTCCGGGACAGGGGCTAGGCGGGGAGCTGTTTTTT
14	.	TRBV7-2	once	TRBJ1-1	CASSLSPVNTEAFF	TGTGCCAGCAGCTTATCCCCAGTAAACACTGAAGCTTTCTTT
14	.	TRBV7-7	few	TRBJ2-6	CASSASVSANVLTF	TGTGCTAGCAGCGCATCGGTCTCGGCCAACGTCCTGACTTTC
15	.	TRBV6-5	medium-sized	TRBJ1-5	CASSYSRTPYQPQHF	TGTGCCAGCAGTTACTCGAGGACACCTTATCAGCCCCAGCATTTT
15	TRBD2	TRBV6-5	.	TRBJ2-7	CARSFGLAGFYEQYF	TGTGCCCGCAGTTTCGGACTAGCGGGATTTTACGAGCAGTACTTC
14	.	TRBV4-3	.	TRBJ1-2	CASSQTGTRYGYTF	TGCGCCAGCAGCCAAACCGGGACAAGATATGGCTACACCTTC
18	TRBD1	TRBV7-2	.	TRBJ1-2	CASSTRDRGLIGGKGYTF	TGTGCCAGCAGCACCAGGGACAGGGGATTGATTGGAGGGAAAGGCTACACCTTC
13	.	TRBV30	.	TRBJ1-2	CAWSVSRDVGYTF	TGTGCCTGGAGTGTAAGTCGGGACGTCGGCTACACCTTC
15	TRBD1	TRBV7-9	.	TRBJ1-2	CASSLEYGTAYGYTF	TGTGCCAGCAGCTTAGAGTACGGGACAGCCTATGGCTACACCTTC
13	.	TRBV20-1	few	TRBJ1-2	CSASNQGVYGYTF	TGCAGTGCTAGTAATCAGGGTGTCTATGGCTACACCTTC
14	.	TRBV30	few	TRBJ1-6	CAWSPRSYNSPLHF	TGTGCCTGGAGTCCACGGTCCTATAATTCACCCCTCCACTTT
13	.	TRBV12-3/TRBV12-4	.	TRBJ1-2	CASRPTDGYGYTF	TGTGCCAGCAGACCGACAGATGGCTATGGCTACACCTTC
11	.	TRBV5-8	.	TRBJ2-5	CASSLWETQYF	TGTGCCAGCAGCTTGTGGGAGACCCAGTACTTC
14	TRBD1	TRBV20-1	few	TRBJ2-3	CSAKLGQTTDTQYF	TGCAGTGCCAAGTTGGGACAGACCACAGATACGCAGTATTTT
17	TRBD2	TRBV5-1	.	TRBJ2-5	CASSLPGLAGVQETQYF	TGCGCCAGCAGCCTACCGGGACTAGCGGGAGTTCAAGAGACCCAGTACTTC
13	.	TRBV29-1	.	TRBJ2-1	CSVKEHTYNEQFF	TGCAGCGTTAAAGAGCACACCTACAATGAGCAGTTCTTC
14	.	TRBV27	.	TRBJ2-1	CASSFLDSPNEQFF	TGTGCCAGCAGTTTCCTGGACAGTCCTAATGAGCAGTTCTTC
12	.	TRBV6-1	few	TRBJ2-1	CASRGSYNEQFF	TGTGCCAGCCGGGGGTCTTACAATGAGCAGTTCTTC
14	.	TRBV9	few	TRBJ1-1	CASSVVSREAEAFF	TGTGCCAGCAGCGTAGTAAGCAGGGAGGCTGAAGCTTTCTTT
18	TRBD1	TRBV7-2	.	TRBJ2-4	CASIPGQGVLRLGNIQYF	TGTGCCAGCATTCCGGGACAGGGGGTTTTAAGGTTGGGAAACATTCAGTACTTC